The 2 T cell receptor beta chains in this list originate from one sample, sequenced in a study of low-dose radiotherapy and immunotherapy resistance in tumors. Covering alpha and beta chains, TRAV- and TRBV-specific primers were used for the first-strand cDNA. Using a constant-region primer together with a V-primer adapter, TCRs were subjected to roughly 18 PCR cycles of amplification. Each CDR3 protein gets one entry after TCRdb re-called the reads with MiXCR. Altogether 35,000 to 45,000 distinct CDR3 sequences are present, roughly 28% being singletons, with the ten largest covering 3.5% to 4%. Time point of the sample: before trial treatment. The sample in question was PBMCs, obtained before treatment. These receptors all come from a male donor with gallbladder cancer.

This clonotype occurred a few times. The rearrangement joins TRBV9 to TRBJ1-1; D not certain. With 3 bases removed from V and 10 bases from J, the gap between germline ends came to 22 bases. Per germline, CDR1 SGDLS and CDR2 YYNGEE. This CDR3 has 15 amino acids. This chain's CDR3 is CASSGSPRLTRGAFF. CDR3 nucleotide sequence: TGTGCCAGCAGCGGTTCACCAAGGCTCACCCGGGGAGCTTTCTTT. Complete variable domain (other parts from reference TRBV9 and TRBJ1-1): DSGVTQTPKHLITATGQRVTLRCSPRSGDLSVYWYQQSLDQGLQFLIQYYNGEERAKGNILERFSAQQFPDLHSELNLSSLELGDSALYFCASSGSPRLTRGAFFGQGTRLTVV.

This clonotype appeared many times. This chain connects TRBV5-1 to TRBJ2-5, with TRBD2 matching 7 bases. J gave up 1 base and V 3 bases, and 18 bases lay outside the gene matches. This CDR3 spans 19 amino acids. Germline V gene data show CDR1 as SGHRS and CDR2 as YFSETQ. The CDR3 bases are TGCGCCAGCAGCTCCCCGCGTAGCGGGTGGGGGTCGGCCCAAGAGACCCAGTACTTC. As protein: CASSSPRSGWGSAQETQYF.